These T cell receptor beta chains were read from a single sample in a study of Graves' ophthalmopathy and Graves' hyperthyroidism. TCRdb called the multiplex PCR reads again in MiXCR, with one record for every CDR3 protein. The table shows 1 million to 1.3 million distinct CDR3 sequences, with about 36% occurring only once. Sequenced material: peripheral blood or thyroid tissue (not recorded which). All receptors come from an adult man with Graves' hyperthyroidism. Each CDR3 is given with its conserved first and last residue. Each record gives: clone size, J gene, V gene, D gene, CDR3 DNA, CDR3 protein. D genes are given only for firm matches. Only some rows state a clone size, as once, few, many or a class for expanded clones.

>few|TRBJ1-5|TRBV29-1|.
TGCAGCGTTGGGGCAGGGGACCAGCCCCAGCATTTT
CSVGAGDQPQHF
>many|TRBJ2-2|TRBV25-1|TRBD2
TGTGCCAGCAGTGAATTGGGGACTACGAACACCGGGGAGCTGTTTTTT
CASSELGTTNTGELFF
>.|TRBJ2-5|TRBV13|.
TGTGCCAGCAATGCACGGACAGTGCCTCAGCCCCAGTACTTC
CASNARTVPQPQYF
>.|TRBJ2-7|TRBV7-2|TRBD2
TGTGCCAGCAGCTTAGGCGGGCGGGAGCAGCACTTC
CASSLGGREQHF
>.|TRBJ2-7|TRBV7-9|.
TGTGCCAGCAGGGATTATGGTGGGACTTACGAGCAGTACTTC
CASRDYGGTYEQYF
>few|TRBJ2-7|TRBV7-9|TRBD1
TGTGCCAGCAGCGAAACCGGGACAGGGGGGGACGAGCAGTACTTC
CASSETGTGGDEQYF
>few|TRBJ1-6|TRBV10-3|.
TGTGCCCGCAGGCGACGGAGGGGAACTTTCGGGTCTAATTCACCCCTCCACTTT
CARRRRRGTFGSNSPLHF
>many|TRBJ1-5|TRBV2|TRBD1
TGTGCCAGCAGTGAAAGGGGACAGGCCTCGCCGCCCCAGCATTTT
CASSERGQASPPQHF
>.|TRBJ1-1|TRBV10-3|TRBD1
TGTGCCATCAGGCAGCGACAGGGGTCAAACACTGAAGCTTTCTTT
CAIRQRQGSNTEAFF
>.|TRBJ2-5|TRBV5-4|.
TGTGCCAGCAGCCCGACAGTGCCGGCCGTATCCCAGTACTTC
CASSPTVPAVSQYF
>.|TRBJ1-2|TRBV5-1|.
TGCGCCAGCAGCGAACCAACAGGGTACGGCTACACCTTC
CASSEPTGYGYTF
>many|TRBJ1-5|TRBV2|.
TGTGCCAGCAGTGAAGCGTTTGGTAGGGTTCAGCCCCAGCATTTT
CASSEAFGRVQPQHF